Included here is one T cell receptor beta chain sequence, with context. Its antigen is unidentified. The method was immunoSEQ multiplex PCR; TCRdb's version includes in-frame clones alone and lacks a portion of them. The sample shows 80,000 or so clones, about 93% of them seen only once. Surgery cases with the highest brain T cell transcript signatures were chosen for sequencing. Patients received at least one anti-epileptic drug before surgery. The sample comes from a study of brain T cells in children with intractable seizures. The CDR3 contains 14 residues. V was pared by 4 bases and J by 6 bases, with 16 bases between. The germline V gene encodes CDR1 SGHRS and CDR2 YFSETQ. Study-wide findings and caveats: Clones missing pre-surgery may reflect undersampling of that blood sample. Patients' HCMV serostatus was unknown; virus specificity rests on CDR3 similarity alone.

The chain links TRBV5-1 to TRBJ2-5; no firm D call. This specimen consisted of peripheral blood, obtained at surgery. The clonotype comes from a boy younger than two with tuberous sclerosis and intractable seizures. The chain's CDR3 is CASSNLDGEKTQYF. The CDR3 DNA reads TGCGCCAGCAGCAACCTAGACGGAGAAAAGACCCAGTACTTC.